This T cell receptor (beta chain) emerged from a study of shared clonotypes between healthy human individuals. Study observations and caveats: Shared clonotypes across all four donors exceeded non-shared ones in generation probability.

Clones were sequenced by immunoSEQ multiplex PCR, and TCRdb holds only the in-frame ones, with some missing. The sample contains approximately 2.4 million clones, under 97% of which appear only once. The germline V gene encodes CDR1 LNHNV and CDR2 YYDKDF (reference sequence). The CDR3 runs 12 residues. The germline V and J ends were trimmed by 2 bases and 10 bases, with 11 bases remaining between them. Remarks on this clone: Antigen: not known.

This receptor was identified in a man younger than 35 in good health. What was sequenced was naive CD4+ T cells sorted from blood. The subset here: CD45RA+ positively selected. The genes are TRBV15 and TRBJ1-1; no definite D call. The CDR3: CATSRPSSVAFF. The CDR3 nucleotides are TGTGCCACCAGCAGACCCTCCTCCGTAGCTTTCTTT.